Shown below are 31 T cell receptor beta chains from a single sample sequenced in a study of T cell changes during pregnancy in multiple sclerosis. Method: immunoSEQ multiplex PCR; TCRdb's copy keeps in-frame clones and lacks some. Seen here are 50,000 to 65,000 clones, 85% to 95% observed once, and the top ten hold 3.2%. Sequenced here: CD8+ T cells from peripheral blood mononuclear cells, sampled in the second trimester of pregnancy. These receptors were taken from a female donor with multiple sclerosis, enrolled in a pregnancy study.

Only a few counts were recorded for this clone. This sequence joins TRBV6-6 and TRBJ2-1; perhaps TRBD2 as D (6 bases). Germline-derived CDR1 and CDR2 are MNHNY and SVGAGI (reference sequence). Trimming cost V 6 bases and J 10 bases, with 16 bases left between them. There are 13 residues in the CDR3. CDR3 amino acids: CASSLSLALEQFF. Written as DNA, the CDR3 is TGTGCCAGCAGCCTCTCTCTAGCGCTCGAGCAGTTCTTC.

This chain uses TRBV28 with TRBJ1-2; D remains ambiguous. CDR3 length equals 15 residues. Trimming stripped 5 bases from V and 4 bases from J, with 17 bases between. CDR1 and CDR2 (germline): MDHEN, SYDVKM. As DNA, the CDR3 is TGTGCCAGCAGTAAGTTCGTTGACGGGAGCTATGGCTACACCTTC. Protein sequence: CASSKFVDGSYGYTF.

The chain carries TRBV5-1 and TRBJ1-3, with a tentative D call TRBD1 (6 bases). The germline V gene encodes CDR1 SGHRS and CDR2 YFSETQ. The ends were cut back, 0 bases at V and 0 bases at J, with 13 bases in the middle. The CDR3 covers 17 residues. CDR3 bases: TGCGCCAGCAGCTTGGATCTACAGGGTTTCTCTGGAAACACCATATATTTT. It codes for CASSLDLQGFSGNTIYF.

V is TRBV27 and J is TRBJ2-7, with a possible D match to TRBD2 (6 bases). This CDR3 has 14 amino acids. Germline V gene data show CDR1 as MNHEY and CDR2 as SMNVEV (reference sequence). V was cut by 3 bases and J by 6 bases, with 15 bases left in between. The CDR3 nucleotides read TGTGCCAGCAGTTTCGGGAGAAGTCGGGGCGAGCAGTACTTC. Its translation is CASSFGRSRGEQYF.

V gene TRBV9 combines with J gene TRBJ2-3, with D possibly matching TRBD2 (5 bases). V dropped 5 bases and J dropped 0 bases, with 13 bases sitting between them. Germline V gives CDR1 SGDLS, CDR2 YYNGEE. The CDR3 length is 15 residues. The CDR3 DNA reads as TGTGCCAGCAGGTACAGCGGTTCTAGCACAGATACGCAGTATTTT. Protein sequence: CASRYSGSSTDTQYF.

The CDR3 sequence: CASSPRDRGTHEQYF. CDR3 sequence (DNA): TGCGCCAGCAGCCCCCGGGACAGGGGGACCCACGAGCAGTACTTC. V gene TRBV4-3 combines with J gene TRBJ2-7; 11 bases agree with TRBD1. CDR1 LGHNA and CDR2 YSLEER come from the germline V gene. Germline trimming cut 4 bases from V and 5 bases from J; bases unmatched to any gene: 7. The length of the CDR3 is 15 residues.

V and J are TRBV5-1 and TRBJ2-3; D possibly corresponds to TRBD2 (5 bases). Germline assignment: CDR1 SGHRS and CDR2 YFSETQ. This CDR3 has 15 residues. V was clipped by 4 bases and J by 0 bases, with 12 bases between them. The CDR3 DNA reads TGCGCCAGCAGCGGGGAGACGACGAGCACAGATACGCAGTATTTT. This gives the protein CASSGETTSTDTQYF. Supplemented by reference TRBV5-1 and TRBJ2-3, the full variable domain reads KAGVTQTPRYLIKTRGQQVTLSCSPISGHRSVSWYQQTPGQGLQFLFEYFSETQRNKGNFPGRFSGRQFSNSRSEMNVSTLELGDSALYLCASSGETTSTDTQYFGPGTRLTVL.

In its sample, this clone was seen once. The V and J genes are TRBV28 and TRBJ2-1, with TRBD1 matching 7 bases. CDR1 and CDR2 (germline): MDHEN, SYDVKM. Losses at the gene ends were 1 base for V and 9 bases for J; bases not matched to a gene: 6. The CDR3 sequence is 14 residues long. The CDR3 is CASSLSGTEGEQFF. The CDR3 nucleotides are TGTGCCAGCAGTTTATCGGGGACAGAGGGTGAGCAGTTCTTC.

The genes are TRBV5-1 and TRBJ1-5, with a possible D match to TRBD1 (5 bases). Germline values: CDR1 SGHRS, CDR2 YFSETQ. V was clipped by 1 base and J by 4 bases, with 9 bases between them. The CDR3 has 14 amino acids. The CDR3 loop reads CASSLSGGNQPQHF. CDR3 bases: TGCGCCAGCAGCTTGAGCGGGGGGAATCAGCCCCAGCATTTT.

The rearrangement uses TRBV13 and TRBJ2-5, with a weak D call TRBD2 (5 bases). The CDR3 totals 16 residues. Trimming stripped 3 bases from V and 3 bases from J, with 17 bases between. Germline lookup yields CDR1 PRHDT and CDR2 FYEKMQ (reference sequence). The CDR3 sequence: CASSFSQEVAEETQYF. The CDR3 DNA is TGTGCCAGCAGCTTTTCTCAGGAGGTAGCCGAAGAGACCCAGTACTTC.

This clone was recorded only once. J is TRBJ2-4 and V is TRBV4-3; 10 nucleotides match TRBD1. The CDR3 is 15 residues long. V was clipped by 1 base and J by 7 bases; unmatched bases: 4. Looked up from germline, CDR1 is LGHNA and CDR2 is YSLEER. CDR3 coding DNA: TGCGCCAGCAGCCAAGGAGGGGGACAGGGGAACATTCAGTACTTC. It translates to CASSQGGGQGNIQYF.

CDR3 loop: CASGHEVLYGYTF. The CDR3 nucleotides are TGTGCCAGCGGACACGAGGTTCTCTATGGCTACACCTTC. The V and J genes are TRBV2 and TRBJ1-2, with D tentatively TRBD1 (5 bases). The CDR3 length is 13 residues. Germline V CDR1 and CDR2: SNHLY, FYNNEI. V was clipped by 8 bases and J by 4 bases, with 14 bases between them.

This rearrangement joins TRBV10-2 to TRBJ2-7, with D possibly matching TRBD1 (5 bases). Germline CDR1 and CDR2: WSHSY and SAAADI. This CDR3 contains 14 residues. V gave up 2 bases and J gave up 3 bases, with 11 bases separating them. CDR3 loop: CASSEGQPNYEQYF. DNA of the CDR3: TGCGCCAGCAGTGAGGGACAACCCAACTACGAGCAGTACTTC.

V is TRBV6-1 and J is TRBJ1-2, with 8 positions matching TRBD1. The V gene end was trimmed by 6 bases and the J gene end by 2 bases; junction bases not matched to a gene: 8. This CDR3 has 15 residues. Germline V lookup: CDR1 MNHNS, CDR2 SASEGT. CDR3 coding DNA: TGTGCCAGCAGCCTGACAGGGGTTGGCAACTATGGCTACACCTTC. Its protein product is CASSLTGVGNYGYTF.

The rearrangement joins TRBV27 to TRBJ2-7; a possible D gene is TRBD2 (6 bases). CDR3 length: 15 amino acids. V dropped 1 base and J dropped 2 bases, with 12 bases sitting between them. Germline lookup yields CDR1 MNHEY and CDR2 SMNVEV (reference sequence). CDR3 DNA: TGTGCCAGCAGTTTATTCGGGGGAGTTGCCTACGAGCAGTACTTC. This translates into CASSLFGGVAYEQYF.

The V call is TRBV4-1, the J call TRBJ2-1; 9 nucleotides line up with TRBD2. The germline gives CDR1 MGHRA, CDR2 YSYEKL. V gave up 5 bases and J gave up 7 bases; unmatched junction bases: 9. This CDR3 has 15 residues. CDR3: CASSLIAGVSNEQFF. Written as DNA, the CDR3 is TGCGCCAGCAGCTTAATAGCGGGAGTATCGAATGAGCAGTTCTTC.

The chain is built from TRBV9 and TRBJ2-7; 10 bases map to TRBD1. Germline assignment: CDR1 SGDLS and CDR2 YYNGEE. This CDR3 has 15 residues. V lost 0 bases and J lost 0; bases outside the gene matches: 0. The CDR3 reads CASSVGDRGSYEQYF. CDR3 coding DNA: TGTGCCAGCAGCGTAGGGGACAGGGGCTCCTACGAGCAGTACTTC.

This chain links TRBV5-1 with TRBJ2-3; 10 bases align to TRBD2. The CDR3 covers 18 residues. Per the germline V gene, CDR1 is SGHRS and CDR2 is YFSETQ. Unmatched junction bases numbered 14, after V lost 2 bases and J lost 5 bases. The DNA for the CDR3 is TGCGCCAGCAGCTTTCTCGGTACACCGGGACTAGCGAAAGATACGCAGTATTTT. Translated, it gives CASSFLGTPGLAKDTQYF.

The rearrangement links TRBV14 to TRBJ1-4; 8 bases are a match to TRBD1. Germline V gene lookup returns CDR1 SGHDN and CDR2 FVKESK. The V segment lost 1 base and the J segment 0 bases; nucleotides outside the gene matches: 4. The CDR3 has 17 residues. The CDR3 bases are TGTGCCAGCAGCCAAGGGACAGGGAGGACAACTAATGAAAAACTGTTTTTT. Translating gives CASSQGTGRTTNEKLFF.

This clone was found once. The rearrangement links TRBV27 to TRBJ2-7; D is perhaps TRBD2 (5 bases). Trimming pared 2 bases from V and 3 bases from J, leaving 11 bases between. This CDR3 comprises 14 residues. Germline CDR1 and CDR2: MNHEY and SMNVEV (reference sequence). The CDR3: CASSLGGDGYEQYF. The CDR3, as DNA: TGTGCCAGCAGTTTAGGAGGAGATGGCTACGAGCAGTACTTC.

The rearrangement joins TRBV27 to TRBJ2-7, with 10 bases identical to TRBD2. The CDR3 runs to 16 residues. V lost 5 bases, J lost 5 bases, and 12 bases stayed unmatched. CDR1 is MNHEY, CDR2 SMNVEV, per germline (reference sequence). Here the CDR3 DNA reads TGTGCCAGCAGTGAAGTGGAAGCGGGAGGGCCCCACGAGCAGTACTTC. This translates into CASSEVEAGGPHEQYF.

The V call is TRBV27, the J call TRBJ2-1; 9 positions match TRBD2. Germline V gene data show CDR1 as MNHEY and CDR2 as SMNVEV (reference sequence). Unmatched junction bases numbered 9, after V lost 8 bases and J lost 1 base. The CDR3 covers 16 residues. CDR3 sequence: CASRPIAGASYNEQFF. The CDR3 coding sequence is TGTGCCAGCCGACCAATAGCGGGAGCATCCTACAATGAGCAGTTCTTC.

This chain's CDR3 is CASSLGRTNEKLFF. Here the CDR3 DNA reads TGCGCCAGCAGCTTGGGGCGGACTAATGAAAAACTGTTTTTT. The J gene is TRBJ1-4, the V gene TRBV5-1, with D unclear. V was pared by 0 bases and J by 2 bases, with 5 bases between. CDR3 length equals 14 residues. Germline V CDR1 and CDR2: SGHRS, YFSETQ.

The chain couples TRBV9 to TRBJ2-5, with 8 bases aligning to TRBD2. After removal of 2 bases from V and 4 bases from J, the junction contained 7 bases not matched to a gene. The CDR3 is made up of 15 amino acids. Germline V gene lookup returns CDR1 SGDLS and CDR2 YYNGEE. DNA for the CDR3: TGTGCCAGCAGCGTCAGCGGGAGTGTAGGAGAGACCCAGTACTTC. Protein: CASSVSGSVGETQYF.

The chain links TRBV5-4 to TRBJ2-1, with TRBD2 matching over 9 bases. J lost 8 bases, V lost 0 bases, and 6 bases had no gene match. Germline values: CDR1 SGHNT, CDR2 YYREEE (reference sequence). The CDR3 totals 15 residues. CDR3 sequence reads: CASSLELAGRDEQFF. The CDR3, as DNA: TGTGCCAGCAGCTTGGAGCTAGCGGGAAGGGATGAGCAGTTCTTC.

The genes are TRBV5-6 and TRBJ1-5; tentative D call: TRBD1 (6 bases). The V and J ends lost 4 bases and 5 bases respectively, with 19 bases between them. Germline CDR1 reads SGHDT; CDR2 reads YYEEEE. The CDR3 is made up of 16 amino acids. CDR3 coding DNA: TGTGCCAGCAGCGCGATGAATCAGGGGTTCCATCAGCCCCAGCATTTT. It yields the protein CASSAMNQGFHQPQHF.

The chain employs TRBV4-1 and TRBJ1-2, with D possibly TRBD1 on 5 matching bases. The germline V and J ends were trimmed by 4 bases and 4 bases, with 13 bases remaining between them. Germline assignment: CDR1 MGHRA and CDR2 YSYEKL. CDR3 size: 14 residues. Here the CDR3 reads CASSPRDGLYGYTF. CDR3 in DNA: TGCGCCAGCAGCCCGCGGGACGGTCTCTATGGCTACACCTTC.

The chain has TRBV13 and TRBJ2-1, with TRBD1 matching 10 bases. CDR3 size: 15 residues. Germline values: CDR1 PRHDT, CDR2 FYEKMQ (reference sequence). V dropped 5 bases and J dropped 2; count of bases not matched to a gene: 3. The CDR3 reads CASSRGQGTYNEQFF. The DNA for the CDR3 is TGTGCCAGCAGCAGGGGACAGGGGACCTACAATGAGCAGTTCTTC. Combining the CDR3 with reference TRBV13 and TRBJ2-1 gives the whole variable domain AAGVIQSPRHLIKEKRETATLKCYPIPRHDTVYWYQQGPGQDPQFLISFYEKMQSDKGSIPDRFSAQQFSDYHSELNMSSLELGDSALYFCASSRGQGTYNEQFFGPGTRLTVL.

V is TRBV9 and J is TRBJ2-7; tentatively, D is TRBD1 (6 bases). Trimming pared 3 bases from V and 4 bases from J, leaving 14 bases between. The CDR3 has 14 amino acids. CDR1 SGDLS and CDR2 YYNGEE come from the germline V gene. The CDR3 DNA reads TGTGCCAGCAGCGGCCGGGACACCATATACGAGCAGTACTTC. It translates to CASSGRDTIYEQYF.

The rearrangement uses TRBV29-1 and TRBJ2-2, with TRBD1 matching over 7 bases. The CDR3 is 12 residues long. With 7 bases clipped from V and 10 bases from J, the junction kept 9 bases outside the gene matches. Germline assignment: CDR1 SQVTM and CDR2 ANQGSEA. Here the CDR3 reads CSARTGDAELFF. CDR3 sequence (DNA): TGCAGCGCTAGAACAGGGGACGCGGAGCTGTTTTTT.

The chain is built from TRBV7-9 and TRBJ2-5, with 10 nucleotides matching TRBD2. The CDR3 spans 15 residues. Germline lookup yields CDR1 SEHNR and CDR2 FQNEAQ (reference sequence). V lost 5 bases, J lost 4 bases, and 7 bases stayed unmatched. CDR3 region: CASSTNSGRLETQYF. The CDR3 DNA reads as TGTGCCAGCAGCACTAATAGCGGGAGGTTAGAGACCCAGTACTTC.